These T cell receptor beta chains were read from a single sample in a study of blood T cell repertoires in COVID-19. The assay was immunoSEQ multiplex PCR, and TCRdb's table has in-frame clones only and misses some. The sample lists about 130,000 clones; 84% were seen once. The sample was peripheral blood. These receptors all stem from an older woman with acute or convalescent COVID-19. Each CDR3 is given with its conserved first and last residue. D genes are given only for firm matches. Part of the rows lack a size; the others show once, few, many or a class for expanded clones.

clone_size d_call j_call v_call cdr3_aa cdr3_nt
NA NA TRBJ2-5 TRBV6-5 CASSKRARHGETQYF TGTGCCAGCAGTAAGAGGGCCCGCCACGGAGAGACCCAGTACTTC
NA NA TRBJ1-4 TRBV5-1 CASSSQGENEKLFF TGCGCCAGCAGCTCACAGGGCGAAAATGAAAAACTGTTTTTT
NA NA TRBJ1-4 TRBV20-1 CSATDSEKLFF TGCAGTGCTACGGACAGTGAAAAACTGTTTTTT
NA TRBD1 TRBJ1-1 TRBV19 CASSGDRDLNTEAFF TGTGCCAGTAGTGGCGACAGGGACCTGAACACTGAAGCTTTCTTT
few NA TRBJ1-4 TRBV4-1 CASSRTLPGSGVFF TGCGCCAGCAGCCGAACCCTGCCCGGATCCGGGGTGTTTTTT
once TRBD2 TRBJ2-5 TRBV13 CASSLFGGGQETQYF TGTGCCAGCAGCTTATTCGGGGGGGGCCAAGAGACCCAGTACTTC
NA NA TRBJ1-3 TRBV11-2 CASSSRKAGNTIYF TGTGCCAGCAGCTCTAGGAAGGCTGGAAACACCATATATTTT
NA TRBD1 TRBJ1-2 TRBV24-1 CATSAGQGGYTF TGTGCCACCAGTGCAGGACAGGGAGGCTACACCTTC
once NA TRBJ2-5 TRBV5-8 CASSLRLGAETQYF TGTGCCAGCAGCTTGAGGCTGGGGGCGGAGACCCAGTACTTC
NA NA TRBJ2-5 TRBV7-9 CASSLARLAKPQETQYF TGTGCCAGCAGCTTAGCGCGTCTAGCTAAACCCCAAGAGACCCAGTACTTC
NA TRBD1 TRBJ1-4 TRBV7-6 CASSPGQASGEKLFF TGTGCCAGCAGCCCTGGACAGGCTTCGGGCGAAAAACTGTTTTTT
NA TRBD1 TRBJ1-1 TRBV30 CAWKVGQGVRAFF TGTGCCTGGAAAGTCGGACAGGGAGTAAGGGCTTTCTTT
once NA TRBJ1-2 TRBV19 CASIGVNGGYTF TGTGCCAGTATTGGAGTGAACGGTGGCTACACCTTC
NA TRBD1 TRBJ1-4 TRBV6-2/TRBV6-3 CASSYPTGKLVEKLFF TGTGCCAGCAGTTACCCGACAGGGAAGTTAGTGGAAAAACTGTTTTTT
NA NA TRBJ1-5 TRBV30 CAWSSSGYQPQHF TGTGCCTGGAGTTCCTCAGGGTATCAGCCCCAGCATTTT
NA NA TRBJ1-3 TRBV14 CASSQDIVPGGGNTIYF TGTGCCAGCAGCCAAGATATTGTACCGGGAGGAGGAAACACCATATATTTT
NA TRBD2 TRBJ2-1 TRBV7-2 CASSLPLAGDNEQFF TGTGCCAGCAGCCTACCTTTAGCGGGGGACAATGAGCAGTTCTTC
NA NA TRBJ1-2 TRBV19 CASSIWQVEGYGYTF TGTGCCAGTAGTATCTGGCAGGTCGAGGGCTATGGCTACACCTTC
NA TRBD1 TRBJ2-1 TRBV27 CASSDRGPLNEQFF TGTGCCAGCAGCGACAGGGGACCACTAAATGAGCAGTTCTTC
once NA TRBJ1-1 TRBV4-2 CASSPGGNTEAFF TGTGCCAGCAGCCCGGGGGGGAACACTGAAGCTTTCTTT
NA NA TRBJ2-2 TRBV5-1 CASSSFTSSGIGELFF TGCGCCAGCAGCTCCTTTACTAGCTCGGGTATTGGGGAGCTGTTTTTT
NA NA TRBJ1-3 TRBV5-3 CARSSVGNTIYF TGTGCCAGAAGTTCAGTTGGAAACACCATATATTTT
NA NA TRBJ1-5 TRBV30 CAWSAKRVQRGTSRQPQHF TGTGCCTGGAGTGCGAAACGAGTCCAAAGAGGGACAAGTCGACAGCCCCAGCATTTT
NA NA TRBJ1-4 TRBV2 CASSDPGLRGKLFF TGTGCCAGCAGTGACCCCGGCCTAAGGGGGAAACTGTTTTTT
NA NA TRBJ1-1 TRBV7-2 CASSLFTGRTTEAFF TGTGCCAGCAGCTTATTTACAGGGCGAACCACTGAAGCTTTCTTT
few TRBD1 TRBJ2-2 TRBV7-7 CASSLNPPAGTGVTGELFF TGTGCCAGCAGCCTTAACCCCCCTGCCGGGACAGGGGTCACCGGGGAGCTGTTTTTT
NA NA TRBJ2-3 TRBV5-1 CASSLEYRSTDTQYF TGCGCCAGCAGCTTGGAATACAGGTCCACAGATACGCAGTATTTT
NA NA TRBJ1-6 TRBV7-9 CATGSHDSPLHF TGTGCCACCGGGAGCCACGATTCACCCCTCCACTTT
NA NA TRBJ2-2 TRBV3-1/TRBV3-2 CASSPGLFKASGELFF TGTGCCAGCAGCCCCGGACTCTTTAAAGCGTCCGGGGAGCTGTTTTTT
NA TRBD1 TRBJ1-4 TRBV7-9 CASSRPGQGREKLFF TGTGCCAGCAGCCGACCGGGACAGGGACGTGAAAAACTGTTTTTT
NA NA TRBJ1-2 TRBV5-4 CASSSTGSIYGYTF TGTGCCAGCAGCTCAACCGGGTCCATCTATGGCTACACCTTC
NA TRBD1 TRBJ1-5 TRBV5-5 CASSSSPDRDNQPQHF TGTGCCAGCAGCTCCAGCCCGGACAGGGATAATCAGCCCCAGCATTTT
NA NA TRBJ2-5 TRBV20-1 CSAATKETQYF TGCAGTGCGGCTACTAAAGAGACCCAGTACTTC
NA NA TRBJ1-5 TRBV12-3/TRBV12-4 CASTLGGVQPQHF TGTGCCAGCACGCTTGGGGGGGTACAGCCCCAGCATTTT
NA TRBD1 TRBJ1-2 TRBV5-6 CASSPGGGQGVNYGYTF TGTGCCAGCAGCCCTGGTGGGGGACAGGGGGTGAACTATGGCTACACCTTC
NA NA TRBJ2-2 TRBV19 CASSELRVGATGELFF TGTGCCAGTAGTGAGCTCAGGGTCGGAGCGACCGGGGAGCTGTTTTTT
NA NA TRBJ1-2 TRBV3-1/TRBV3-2 CASSQVPGGPYGYTF TGTGCCAGCAGCCAAGTGCCAGGAGGGCCCTATGGCTACACCTTC
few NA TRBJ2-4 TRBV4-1 CASSQDGGLAVKNIQYF TGCGCCAGCAGCCAAGATGGGGGGCTAGCGGTTAAAAACATTCAGTACTTC
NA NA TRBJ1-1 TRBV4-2 CASSQEPGGAFF TGTGCCAGCAGCCAAGAGCCCGGGGGAGCTTTCTTT
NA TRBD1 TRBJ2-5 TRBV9 CASSAQGIQETQYF TGTGCCAGCAGCGCACAGGGGATCCAAGAGACCCAGTACTTC
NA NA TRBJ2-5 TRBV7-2 CASSLGAAQETQYF TGTGCCAGCAGCTTAGGGGCAGCCCAAGAGACCCAGTACTTC
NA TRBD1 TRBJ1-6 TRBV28 CASSRQGYAVSPLHF TGTGCCAGCAGTCGACAGGGGTATGCTGTTTCACCCCTCCACTTT